A selection of T cell receptor beta chains follows, all from one sample in a study of blood T cells in healthy people across ages. Each CDR3 protein gets one entry after TCRdb re-called the 5' RACE reads with MiXCR. The sample records 750,000 to 950,000 distinct CDR3 sequences, roughly 53% being singletons. Sequenced input: blood. All receptors derive from a man of 80 years or more in good health. Each CDR3 is given with its conserved first and last residue. A D gene is named only where the DNA matches it firmly. The size of a clone is reported for some rows only, either as once, few or many, or as a class for expanded clones.

>.|.|TRBJ2-1|TRBV28
TGTGCCAGCAGTTTAACATTTGGGGGGGCCCTGAGGTACAATGAGCAGTTCTTC
CASSLTFGGALRYNEQFF
>few|.|TRBJ1-3|TRBV12-3/TRBV12-4
TGTGCCAGCAGGATCGGGGCCGGGGGAAACACCATATATTTT
CASRIGAGGNTIYF
>.|TRBD2|TRBJ2-2|TRBV5-6
TGTGCCAGCAGCTGGGGACTAGCGTCGAACACCGGGGAGCTGTTTTTT
CASSWGLASNTGELFF
>.|TRBD1|TRBJ1-6|TRBV18
TGTGCCAGCTCACTAAAGACAGGGGAGTCACCCCTCCACTTT
CASSLKTGESPLHF
>once|TRBD1|TRBJ2-1|TRBV29-1
TGCAGCGTTGAGAGCGGGACAGGGGGTTATGAGCAGTTCTTC
CSVESGTGGYEQFF
>once|.|TRBJ1-5|TRBV27
TGTGCCAGCAGTTTAATGGGTAGCCATCAGCCCCAGCATTTT
CASSLMGSHQPQHF
>.|.|TRBJ1-2|TRBV2
TGTGCCAGCACCACTTGGGCCTATGGCTACACCTTC
CASTTWAYGYTF
>.|TRBD2|TRBJ2-3|TRBV7-2
TGTGCCAGCAGCCGACTAGCGGGGACCGCCGGGCACAGATACGCGTATTTT
CASSRLAGTAGHRYAYF
>few|.|TRBJ2-7|TRBV7-6
TGTGCCAGCAGCTCGTTCGCGGGACGCTCCTACGAGCAGTACTTC
CASSSFAGRSYEQYF
>few|.|TRBJ2-5|TRBV29-1
TGCAGCGTTGAACGCCAGAACCAAGAGACCCAGTACTTC
CSVERQNQETQYF
>.|.|TRBJ2-3|TRBV15
TGTGCCACCAGCAGTGGGGAGAGGACAGATACGCAGTATTTT
CATSSGERTDTQYF
>.|.|TRBJ2-3|TRBV24-1
TGTGCCACCAGTGACCCGCCGGGGCGGAGCACAGATACGCAGTATTTT
CATSDPPGRSTDTQYF
>few|.|TRBJ2-1|TRBV24-1
TGTGCCACCAGCCTGACACCCTCTGAGCAGTTCTTC
CATSLTPSEQFF
>.|.|TRBJ2-7|TRBV2
TGTGCCAGCAGTGAGGGCAGTCTGGGCGAGCAGTACTTC
CASSEGSLGEQYF
>.|TRBD2|TRBJ2-3|TRBV11-2
TGTGCCAGCAGCTTTACACGTAGCGGGCACAGATACGCGTATTTT
CASSFTRSGHRYAYF
>.|.|TRBJ2-7|TRBV29-1
TGCAGCGTTGAAGGGAGGGGGGTTGGGGAGCAGTACTTC
CSVEGRGVGEQYF
>.|.|TRBJ2-1|TRBV12-3/TRBV12-4
TGTGCCAGCAGAGGGGACGGCCAGTACAATGAGCAGTTCTTC
CASRGDGQYNEQFF
>.|.|TRBJ1-2|TRBV6-5
TGTGCCAGCAGGGCAGGGAGCTATGGCTACACCTTC
CASRAGSYGYTF
>few|.|TRBJ1-2|TRBV5-6
TGTGCCAGCAGCCCCGACAGGTGGTACCACTATGGCTACACCTTC
CASSPDRWYHYGYTF
>once|TRBD1|TRBJ2-4|TRBV28
TGTGCCAGCAGTCAACAGGGGGCCAAAAACATTCAGTACTTC
CASSQQGAKNIQYF
>.|.|TRBJ1-2|TRBV12-3/TRBV12-4
TGTGCCAGCAGCCCACAAACAATGAACTCTGGCTACACCTTC
CASSPQTMNSGYTF
>few|.|TRBJ2-7|TRBV5-1
TGCGCCAGCAGCTCCTCGACAGCCTCCTACGAGCAGTACTTC
CASSSSTASYEQYF
>.|.|TRBJ2-1|TRBV2
TGTGCCAGCTCGACTAGAGAGTTCGTATGGGAGCAGTTCTTC
CASSTREFVWEQFF
>.|TRBD1|TRBJ2-1|TRBV5-1
TGCGCCAGCAGCGTGGGGACAGGGGGGATACCGGAGCAGTTCTTC
CASSVGTGGIPEQFF
>.|.|TRBJ2-6|TRBV6-2/TRBV6-3
TGTGCCAGCTTGGGGGGGGCCAACGTCCTGACTTTC
CASLGGANVLTF
>.|.|TRBJ2-2|TRBV9
TGTGCCAGCAGCGTAGGTGGGAGCGGCGGGGAGCTGTTTTTT
CASSVGGSGGELFF
>.|TRBD2|TRBJ2-3|TRBV7-2
TGTGCCAGCAGCTTAGGCGCGGTAGCGGGGGTATGGGCAGATACGCAGTATTTT
CASSLGAVAGVWADTQYF
>.|TRBD2|TRBJ2-2|TRBV3-1
TGTGCCAGCATGACTAGCGGGAGTAGCACCGGGGAGCTGTTTTTT
CASMTSGSSTGELFF